This TCR beta chain was captured in a study of follicular helper T cells after annual influenza vaccination (dated by TCRdb to about 2017). Regarding the research as a whole: After each seasonal influenza vaccination, blood samples were collected on days 0, 7 and 28. To look at recall of cTfh clones, some subjects were tracked through successive annual vaccinations covering the 2013-2014, 2014-2015 and 2015-2016 seasons. One week after vaccination, a second recruited cohort of 12 to 13 subjects (Table S1) displayed a similar ICOS+CD38+ cTfh response. Multi-year samples were available for six subjects, with four spanning two vaccination seasons and two spanning three seasons. The 2015 samples were processed right after collection, while the 2013-2014 samples were cryopreserved.

The germline V gene encodes CDR1 LNHDA and CDR2 SQIVND (reference sequence). The CDR3 runs 12 residues from the cysteine to the phenylalanine. The only DNA kept is the CDR3, 36 bases in frame from the first base. Preparation of the library involved the immunoSEQ multiplex PCR assay. Adaptive Biotechnologies carried out TCRB amplification, library preparation, sequencing and preliminary bioinformatics at Survey level resolution. For TCRB sequencing, genomic DNA from sorted cTfh populations was amplified by multiplex PCR. In the authors' own workflow: Clonality was calculated in R as 1 minus normalized Shannon entropy, and the Gini index was calculated with the R package ineq. To get the overlap score, the summed counts of shared sequences were divided by the total counts of all sequences in both of the compared samples. Shared-clonotype significance used Fisher's exact test assuming a theoretical repertoire of 10^7 TCRB sequences. The table comes from immuneACCESS by way of TCRdb, which keeps in-frame sequences with V and J called. Part of the clones is missing from these tables; in studies checked, under half for an unresolved V gene and the rest for unknown reasons. V, J and clone size were drawn from that table, and D and trimming were deduced from the DNA. The sample includes nearly 15,000 clones, with 84% observed a single time. The ten most abundant clones make up about 1.3% of the sample.

As concerns this clone: What antigen it recognizes has not been identified. A read error may account for a junction end that differs from germline.

The time point label of this sample denotes: 2014-2015 season, 7 days after vaccination. Seasonal inactivated influenza vaccine (Fluvarix) was administered to adults, and sorted blood CD4 subsets were tracked by TCRB sequencing before and after vaccination. Subjects were considered eligible if community-dwelling and if influenza vaccine had not been received in the prior 6 months. Exclusions included influenza vaccine contraindications, substance abuse, HIV/AIDS, active malignancy, immunomodulatory medication and active illness such as respiratory infection. At each time point, somewhere between about 40 and 100 mL of blood was taken. Non-naive CD4+CXCR5+PD-1+ cells were defined as circulating Tfh and were sorted into ICOS+CD38+ and ICOS-CD38- fractions. Ficoll-Paque PLUS or SepMate separation was used to isolate PBMC. Before DNA extraction, cell subsets were sorted from PBMC on a BD FACS Aria. General findings and caveats noted by the study authors: Day 7 ICOS+CD38+ clones were most often found later in ICOS-CD38- cTfh, suggesting that subset may serve as a memory reservoir. ICOS+CD38+ cTfh clonality correlated with the frequency of that population, and its change correlated with the change in circulating plasmablast frequency. Only 10-20% of analyzed cells yielded productive TCRB sequences, so sampling of rare clonotypes was not possible. Successive annual vaccinations recalled a recurrent oligoclonal ICOS+CD38+ cTfh response that contained tetramer and AIM influenza-specific clonotypes.

The chain joins TRBV19 to TRBJ2-5, with the D gene not confidently named. The specimen was CXCR5+ CD38- circulating T follicular helper cells from blood, collected 7 days after influenza vaccination. What this sample's cell subset or site label stands for: circulating Tfh, non-naive CD4+CXCR5+PD-1+ (ICOS+CD38+ or ICOS-CD38-). The origin of this receptor is an adult who received the influenza vaccine. The CDR3 sequence is CASGMQQETQYF. The sequenced DNA: TGTGCCAGTGGTATGCAGCAAGAGACCCAGTACTTC.